The next 2 T cell receptor beta chains were all read from a single sample in a study of Ad26.COV2.S vaccination and SARS-CoV-2 variants. Here immunoSEQ multiplex PCR was the method, and the copy in TCRdb shows in-frame clones only, minus some. The table has about 320,000 clones, around 84% seen once. Treatment defined: 15 to 20 received Ad26.COV2.S at low or high dose, single or two shots; about 5 received placebo; per-sample allocation not given. Sampling occurred on day 63 after the first vaccine or placebo injection. Sample: peripheral blood, taken in a trial of Ad26.COV2.S vaccine versus placebo. These receptors all stem from a person between 18 and 65 years old who received the Ad26.COV2.S COVID-19 vaccine or a placebo.

V is TRBV10-3 and J is TRBJ1-3; D possibly corresponds to TRBD1 (5 bases). The CDR3 loop spans 15 amino acids. Germline V gives CDR1 ENHRY, CDR2 SYGVKD. With 7 bases removed from V and 0 bases from J, the gap between germline ends came to 13 bases. The CDR3 DNA follows: TGTGCCATCACCCCCGCGGGGCACTCTGGAAACACCATATATTTT. Its protein is CAITPAGHSGNTIYF.

The chain is built from TRBV5-1 and TRBJ1-5; the match to TRBD1 covers 9 bases. Trimming took 0 bases from V and 1 from J; bases not matched to a gene: 8. Looked up from germline, CDR1 is SGHRS and CDR2 is YFSETQ. The CDR3 contains 18 residues. The CDR3 DNA follows: TGCGCCAGCAGCTTGGACATACAGGGGGCCTTAAGCAATCAGCCCCAGCATTTT. This translates into CASSLDIQGALSNQPQHF.